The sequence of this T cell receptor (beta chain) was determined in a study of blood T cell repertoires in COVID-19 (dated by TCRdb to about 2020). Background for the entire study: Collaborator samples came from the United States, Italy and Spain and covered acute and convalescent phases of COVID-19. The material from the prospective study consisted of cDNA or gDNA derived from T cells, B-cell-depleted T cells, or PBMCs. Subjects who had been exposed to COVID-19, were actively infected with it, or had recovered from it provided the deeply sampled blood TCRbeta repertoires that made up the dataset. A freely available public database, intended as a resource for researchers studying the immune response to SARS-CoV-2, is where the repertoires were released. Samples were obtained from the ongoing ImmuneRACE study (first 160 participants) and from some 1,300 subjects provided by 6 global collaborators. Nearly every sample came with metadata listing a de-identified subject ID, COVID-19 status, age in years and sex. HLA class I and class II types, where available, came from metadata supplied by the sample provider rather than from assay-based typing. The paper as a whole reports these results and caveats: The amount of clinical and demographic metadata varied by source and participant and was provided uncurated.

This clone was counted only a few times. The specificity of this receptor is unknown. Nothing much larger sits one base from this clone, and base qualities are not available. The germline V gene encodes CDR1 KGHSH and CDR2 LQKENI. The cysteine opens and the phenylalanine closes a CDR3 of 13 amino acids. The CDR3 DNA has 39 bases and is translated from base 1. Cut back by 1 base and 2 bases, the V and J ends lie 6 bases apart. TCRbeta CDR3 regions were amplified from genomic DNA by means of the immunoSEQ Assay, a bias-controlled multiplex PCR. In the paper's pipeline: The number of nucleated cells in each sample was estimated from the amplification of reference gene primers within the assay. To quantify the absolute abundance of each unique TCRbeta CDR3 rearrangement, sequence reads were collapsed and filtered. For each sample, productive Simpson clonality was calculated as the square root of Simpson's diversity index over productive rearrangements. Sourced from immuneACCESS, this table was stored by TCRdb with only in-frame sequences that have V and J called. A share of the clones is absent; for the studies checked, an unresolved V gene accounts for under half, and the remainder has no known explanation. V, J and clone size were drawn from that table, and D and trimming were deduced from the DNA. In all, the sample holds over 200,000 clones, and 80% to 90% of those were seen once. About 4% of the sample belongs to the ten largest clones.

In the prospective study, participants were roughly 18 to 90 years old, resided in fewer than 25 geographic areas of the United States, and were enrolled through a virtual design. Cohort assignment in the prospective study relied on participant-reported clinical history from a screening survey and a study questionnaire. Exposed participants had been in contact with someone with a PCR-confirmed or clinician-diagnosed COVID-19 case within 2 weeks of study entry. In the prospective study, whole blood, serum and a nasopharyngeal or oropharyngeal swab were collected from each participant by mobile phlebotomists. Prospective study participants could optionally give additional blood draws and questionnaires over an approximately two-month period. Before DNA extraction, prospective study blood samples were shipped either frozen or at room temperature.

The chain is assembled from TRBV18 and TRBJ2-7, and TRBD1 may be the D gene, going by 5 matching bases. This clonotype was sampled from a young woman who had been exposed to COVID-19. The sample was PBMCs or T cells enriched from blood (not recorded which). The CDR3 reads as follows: CASSPLTAYEQYF. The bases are TGTGCCAGCTCACCACTGACAGCCTACGAGCAGTACTTC.